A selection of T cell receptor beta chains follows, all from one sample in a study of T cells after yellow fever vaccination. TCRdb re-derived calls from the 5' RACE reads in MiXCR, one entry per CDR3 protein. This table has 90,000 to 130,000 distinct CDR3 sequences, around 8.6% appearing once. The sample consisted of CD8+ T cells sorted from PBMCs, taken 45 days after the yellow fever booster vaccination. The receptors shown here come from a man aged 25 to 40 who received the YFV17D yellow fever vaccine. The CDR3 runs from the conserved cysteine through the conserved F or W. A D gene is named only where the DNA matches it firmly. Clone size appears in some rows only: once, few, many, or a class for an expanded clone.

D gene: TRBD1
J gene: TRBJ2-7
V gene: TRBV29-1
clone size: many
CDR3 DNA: TGCAGCGTTGAGGGGACAGGGGTCTACGAGCAGTACTTC
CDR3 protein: CSVEGTGVYEQYF

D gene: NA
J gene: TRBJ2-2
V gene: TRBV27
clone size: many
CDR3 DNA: TGTGCCAGCAGTCTGACCACCGGGGAGCTGTTTTTT
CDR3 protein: CASSLTTGELFF

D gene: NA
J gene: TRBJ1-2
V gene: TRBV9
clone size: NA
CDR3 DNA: TGTGCCAGCAGCGTAGAAGGTGGTGTGGATGGCTACACCTTC
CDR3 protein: CASSVEGGVDGYTF

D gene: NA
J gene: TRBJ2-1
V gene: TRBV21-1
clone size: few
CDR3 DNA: TGTGCCAGCAGCAATACGGGACAGGGTAGATACAATGAGCAGTTCTTC
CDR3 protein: CASSNTGQGRYNEQFF

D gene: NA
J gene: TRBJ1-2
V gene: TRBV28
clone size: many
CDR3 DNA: TGTGCCAGCAGTCAAAAACAGGGCTACTATGGCTACACCTTC
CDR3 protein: CASSQKQGYYGYTF

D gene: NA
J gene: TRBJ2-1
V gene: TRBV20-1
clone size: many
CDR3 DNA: TGCAGTGCTAGACCTCGCGGAGGGGGAAATGAGCAGTTCTTC
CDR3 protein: CSARPRGGGNEQFF

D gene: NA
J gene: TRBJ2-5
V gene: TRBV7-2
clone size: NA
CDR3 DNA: TGTGCCAGCAGCCCACGGACCGTTAGCGTGGGGACCCAGTACTTC
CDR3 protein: CASSPRTVSVGTQYF

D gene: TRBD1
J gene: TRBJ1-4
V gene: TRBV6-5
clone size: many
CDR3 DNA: TGTGCCAGCAGTTACTCGACACAGGGGGTTAATGAAAAACTGTTTTTT
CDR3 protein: CASSYSTQGVNEKLFF

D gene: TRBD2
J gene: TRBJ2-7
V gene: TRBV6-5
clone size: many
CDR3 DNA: TGTGCCAGCAGCCCCTCCAGCGGGAGGTTCAACGAGCAGTACTTC
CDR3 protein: CASSPSSGRFNEQYF

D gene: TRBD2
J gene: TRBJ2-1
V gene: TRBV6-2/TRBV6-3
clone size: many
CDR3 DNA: TGTGCCAGCAGTGTAATAGCGGGAGGGCCAGCTAATGAGCAGTTCTTC
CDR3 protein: CASSVIAGGPANEQFF

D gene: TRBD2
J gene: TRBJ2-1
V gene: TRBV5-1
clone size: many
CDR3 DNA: TGCGCCAGCAGCTTGGAGGGAGGGCTCCTTTCAAATGAGCAGTTCTTC
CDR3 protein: CASSLEGGLLSNEQFF

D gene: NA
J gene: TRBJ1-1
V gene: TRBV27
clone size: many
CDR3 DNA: TGTGCCAGCAGTTTAGACATGCTGGGCGCTGAAGCTTTCTTT
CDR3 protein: CASSLDMLGAEAFF

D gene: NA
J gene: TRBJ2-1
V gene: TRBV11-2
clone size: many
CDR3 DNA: TGTGCCAGCAGCTTAGATCTGGCAGGGAACTACAATGAGCAGTTCTTC
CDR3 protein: CASSLDLAGNYNEQFF

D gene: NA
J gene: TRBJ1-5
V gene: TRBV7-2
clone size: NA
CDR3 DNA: TGTGCCAGCAGCTTAGGGTCGGGGCCCCAGCATTTT
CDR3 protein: CASSLGSGPQHF

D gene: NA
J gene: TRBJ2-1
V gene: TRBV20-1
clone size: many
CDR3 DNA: TGCAGTGAGCAGGTTCACTCCTACAATGAGCAGTTCTTC
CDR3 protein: CSEQVHSYNEQFF

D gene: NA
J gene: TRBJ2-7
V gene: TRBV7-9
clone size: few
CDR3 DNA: TGTGCCAGCAGCTCCACAATTCCCAAGCTGGGCTACGAGCAGTACTTC
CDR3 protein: CASSSTIPKLGYEQYF

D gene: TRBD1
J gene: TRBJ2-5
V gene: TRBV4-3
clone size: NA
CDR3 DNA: TGCGCCAGCAGCCAACGGGGGACAGGGATGGAGACCCAGTACTTC
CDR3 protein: CASSQRGTGMETQYF

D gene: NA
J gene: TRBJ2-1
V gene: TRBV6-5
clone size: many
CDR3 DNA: TGTGCCAGCAGCACTTCTTCCAATGAGCAGTTCTTC
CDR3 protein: CASSTSSNEQFF

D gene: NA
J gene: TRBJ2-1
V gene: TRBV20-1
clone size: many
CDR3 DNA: TGCAGTGCTAGTTCCGGGGCCCGGTGGGAGCAGTTCTTC
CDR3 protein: CSASSGARWEQFF

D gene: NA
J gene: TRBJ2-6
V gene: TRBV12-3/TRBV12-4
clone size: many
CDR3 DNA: TGTGCCAGCACCTCTGGGGCCAACGTCCTGACTTTC
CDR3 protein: CASTSGANVLTF

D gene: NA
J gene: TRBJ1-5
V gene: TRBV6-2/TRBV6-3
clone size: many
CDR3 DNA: TGTGCCAGCAGTACCGCCAGGGGCCCGGAGGAGGGTCAGCCCCAGCATTTT
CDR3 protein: CASSTARGPEEGQPQHF

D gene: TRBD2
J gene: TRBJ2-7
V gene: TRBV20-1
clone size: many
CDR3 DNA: TGCAGTGCTACACCGGGACTAGCGGCATACGAGCAGTACTTC
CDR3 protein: CSATPGLAAYEQYF

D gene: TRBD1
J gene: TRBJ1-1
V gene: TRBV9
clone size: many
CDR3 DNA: TGTGCCAGCAGCGCAGGGGGCGCGAACACTGAAGCTTTCTTT
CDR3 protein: CASSAGGANTEAFF

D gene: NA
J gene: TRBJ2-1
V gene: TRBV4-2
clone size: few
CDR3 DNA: TGTGCCAGCAGCCAAGAGGGCCCGAGCTCCTACAATGAGCAGTTCTTC
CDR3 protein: CASSQEGPSSYNEQFF

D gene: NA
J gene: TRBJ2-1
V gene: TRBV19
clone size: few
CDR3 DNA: TGTGCCAGTAGTATTCTGAGGGGGAGGGCATATGAGCAGTTCTTC
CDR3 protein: CASSILRGRAYEQFF

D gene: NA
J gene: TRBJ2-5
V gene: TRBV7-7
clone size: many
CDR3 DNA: TGTGCTAGCAGCTCTCGCGGGCTAAGTGAGACCCAGTACTTC
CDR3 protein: CASSSRGLSETQYF

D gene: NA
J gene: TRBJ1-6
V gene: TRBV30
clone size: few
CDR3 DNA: TGTGCCTGGCAGGGGTCCACCCTCCACTTT
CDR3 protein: CAWQGSTLHF

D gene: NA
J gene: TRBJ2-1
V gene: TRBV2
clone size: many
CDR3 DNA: TGTGCCAGCAGTGAAAGTAGGCTAGCTGGGCATGAGCAGTTCTTC
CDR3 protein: CASSESRLAGHEQFF

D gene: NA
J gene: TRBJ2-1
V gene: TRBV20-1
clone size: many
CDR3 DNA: TGCAGTGCTAGAGATGGGGGCTCCTACAATGAGCAGTTCTTC
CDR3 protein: CSARDGGSYNEQFF

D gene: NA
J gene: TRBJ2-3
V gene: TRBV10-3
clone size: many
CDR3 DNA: TGTGCCATCAGGGGAAGGGTTAGCACAGATACGCAGTATTTT
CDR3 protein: CAIRGRVSTDTQYF

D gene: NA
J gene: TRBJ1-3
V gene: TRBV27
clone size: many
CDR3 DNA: TGTGCCAGCAGTGCGCGCTGGGGTGCGAGCTCTGGAAACACCATATATTTT
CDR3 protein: CASSARWGASSGNTIYF

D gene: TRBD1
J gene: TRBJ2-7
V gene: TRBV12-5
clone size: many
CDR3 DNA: TGTGCTAGTGGTTTGGTACACGACAGGGTAGAGCAGTACTTC
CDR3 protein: CASGLVHDRVEQYF

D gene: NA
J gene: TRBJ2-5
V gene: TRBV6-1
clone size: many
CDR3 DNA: TGTGCCAGCAGTCCTACCTGGCAGGCCTTTCAAGAGACCCAGTACTTC
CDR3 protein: CASSPTWQAFQETQYF

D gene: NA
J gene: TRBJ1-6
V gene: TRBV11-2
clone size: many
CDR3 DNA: TGTGCCAGCAGCTTAGGGGGCTCACCCCTCCACTTT
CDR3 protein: CASSLGGSPLHF

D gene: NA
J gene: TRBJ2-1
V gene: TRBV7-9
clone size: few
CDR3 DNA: TGTGCCAGCAGCTTAGCACAGGGAACCTACAATGAGCAGTTCTTC
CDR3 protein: CASSLAQGTYNEQFF

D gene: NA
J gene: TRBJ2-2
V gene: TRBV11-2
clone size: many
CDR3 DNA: TGTGCCAGCACCACCCCCGGGGAGCTGTTTTTT
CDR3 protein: CASTTPGELFF

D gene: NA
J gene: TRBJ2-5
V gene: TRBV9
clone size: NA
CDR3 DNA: TGTGCCAGCAGCGCCACCGGAGGGCAGGAGACCCAGTACTTC
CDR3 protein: CASSATGGQETQYF

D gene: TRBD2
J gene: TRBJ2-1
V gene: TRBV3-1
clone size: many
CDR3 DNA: TGTGCCAGCAGCCAGACCGGGACTAGCGGAGACAATGAGCAGTTCTTC
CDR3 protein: CASSQTGTSGDNEQFF

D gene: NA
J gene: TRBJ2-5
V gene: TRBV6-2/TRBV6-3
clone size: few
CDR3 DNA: TGTGCCAGCATAGCGGATCAAGAGACCCAGTACTTC
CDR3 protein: CASIADQETQYF

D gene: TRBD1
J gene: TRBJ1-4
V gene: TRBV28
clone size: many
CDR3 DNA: TGTGCCAGCAGTGTGACAGGGGAGGCTGAAAAACTGTTTTTT
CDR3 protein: CASSVTGEAEKLFF

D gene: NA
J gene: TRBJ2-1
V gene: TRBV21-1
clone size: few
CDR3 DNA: TGTGCCGACGGGATTTGCGGGAGGCACTACAATGAGCAGTTCTTC
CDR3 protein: CADGICGRHYNEQFF

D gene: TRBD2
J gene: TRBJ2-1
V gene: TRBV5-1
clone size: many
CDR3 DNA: TGCGCCAGCAGACAACTAGCGGGAGCAAATGAGCAGTTCTTC
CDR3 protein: CASRQLAGANEQFF

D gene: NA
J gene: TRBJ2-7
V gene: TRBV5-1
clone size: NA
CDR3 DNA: TGCGCCAGCAGCTTGGGACGGGACTCCTACGAGCAGTACTTC
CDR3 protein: CASSLGRDSYEQYF

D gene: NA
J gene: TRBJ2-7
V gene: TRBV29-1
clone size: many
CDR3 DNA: TGCAGCGTGGGCTCTAGTGGTCCCTACGAGCAGTACTTC
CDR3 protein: CSVGSSGPYEQYF

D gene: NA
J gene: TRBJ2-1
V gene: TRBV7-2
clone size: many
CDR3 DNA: TGTGCCAGCAGCCCTACGCCGGGACTCTACAATGAGCAGTTCTTC
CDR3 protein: CASSPTPGLYNEQFF

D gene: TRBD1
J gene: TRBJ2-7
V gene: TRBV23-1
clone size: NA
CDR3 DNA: TGCGCCAGCAGGAACCGGGACAGCCTCGGAGAGCAGTACTTC
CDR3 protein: CASRNRDSLGEQYF

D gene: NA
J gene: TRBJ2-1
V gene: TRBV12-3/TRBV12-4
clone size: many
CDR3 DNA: TGTGCCAGCAGTCCAGGCCTGGGCGAGAATGAGCAGTTCTTC
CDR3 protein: CASSPGLGENEQFF

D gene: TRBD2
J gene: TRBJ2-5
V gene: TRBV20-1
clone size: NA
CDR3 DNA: TGCAGTGCACGGTTAGCGGGAGGGCCGGGAGAGACCCAGTACTTC
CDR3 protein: CSARLAGGPGETQYF

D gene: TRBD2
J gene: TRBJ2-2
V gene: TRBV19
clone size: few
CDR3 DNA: TGTGCCAGTAGTAGAACGCCGGGACTAGCGGGAGGGCCGCCCGGGGAGCTGTTTTTT
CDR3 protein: CASSRTPGLAGGPPGELFF

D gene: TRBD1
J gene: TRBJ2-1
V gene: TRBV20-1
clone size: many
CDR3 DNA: TGCAGTGCTAGAGATGAAGGACAGGGTTACAATGAGCAGTTCTTC
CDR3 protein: CSARDEGQGYNEQFF

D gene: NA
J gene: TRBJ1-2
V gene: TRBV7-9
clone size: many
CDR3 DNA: TGTGCCACCTCGGGAATTCTTTCCTATGGCTACACCTTC
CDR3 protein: CATSGILSYGYTF

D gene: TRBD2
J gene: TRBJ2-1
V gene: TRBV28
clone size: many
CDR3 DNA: TGTGCCACCCGGACTAGCGGAGACAATGAGCAGTTCTTC
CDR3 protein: CATRTSGDNEQFF

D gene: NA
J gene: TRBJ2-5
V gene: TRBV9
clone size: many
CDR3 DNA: TGTGCCAGCAGCGTCGACAGCCAGGAGACCCAGTACTTC
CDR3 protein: CASSVDSQETQYF